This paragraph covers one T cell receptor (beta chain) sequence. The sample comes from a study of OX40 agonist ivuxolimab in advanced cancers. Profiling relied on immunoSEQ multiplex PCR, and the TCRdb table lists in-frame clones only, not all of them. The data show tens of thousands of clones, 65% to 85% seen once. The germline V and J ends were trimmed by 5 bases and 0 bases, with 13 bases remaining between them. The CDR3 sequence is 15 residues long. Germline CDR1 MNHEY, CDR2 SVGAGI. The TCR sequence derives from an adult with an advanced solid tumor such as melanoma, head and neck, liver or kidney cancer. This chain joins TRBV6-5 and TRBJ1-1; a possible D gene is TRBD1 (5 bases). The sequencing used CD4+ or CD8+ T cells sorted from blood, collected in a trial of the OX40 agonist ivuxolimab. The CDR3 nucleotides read TGTGCCAGCAGTGCCGGGACGGAGATGAACACTGAAGCTTTCTTT. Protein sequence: CASSAGTEMNTEAFF.